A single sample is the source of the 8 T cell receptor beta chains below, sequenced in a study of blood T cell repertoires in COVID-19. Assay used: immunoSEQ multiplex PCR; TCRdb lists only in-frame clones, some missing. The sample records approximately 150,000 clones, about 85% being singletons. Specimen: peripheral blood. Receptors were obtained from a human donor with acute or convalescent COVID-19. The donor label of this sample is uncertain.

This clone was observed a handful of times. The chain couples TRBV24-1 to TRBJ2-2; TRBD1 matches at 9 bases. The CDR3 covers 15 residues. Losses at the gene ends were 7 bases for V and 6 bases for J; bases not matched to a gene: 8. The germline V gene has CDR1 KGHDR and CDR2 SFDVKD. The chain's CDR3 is CATREGQGEAGELFF. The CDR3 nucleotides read TGTGCCACCAGAGAGGGACAGGGTGAAGCCGGGGAGCTGTTTTTT.

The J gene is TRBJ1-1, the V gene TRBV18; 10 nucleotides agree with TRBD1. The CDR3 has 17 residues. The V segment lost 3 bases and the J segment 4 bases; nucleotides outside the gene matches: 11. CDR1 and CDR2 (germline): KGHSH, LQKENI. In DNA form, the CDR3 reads TGTGCCAGCTCACCGTCCCGGGACAGGGGCGGGGGCACTGAAGCTTTCTTT. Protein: CASSPSRDRGGGTEAFF.

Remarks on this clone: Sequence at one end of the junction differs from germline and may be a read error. The CDR3 protein is CASSQDYNNYQQYF. DNA for the CDR3: TGCGCCAGCAGCCAAGATTACAATAACTACCAGCAGTACTTC. The chain carries TRBV4-3 and TRBJ2-7; no firm D call. Germline CDR1 LGHNA, CDR2 YSLEER. The CDR3 length is 14 residues.

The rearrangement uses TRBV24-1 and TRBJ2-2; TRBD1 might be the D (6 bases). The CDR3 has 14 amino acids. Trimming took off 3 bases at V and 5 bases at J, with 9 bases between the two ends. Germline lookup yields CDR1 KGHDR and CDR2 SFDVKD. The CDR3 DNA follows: TGTGCCACCAGTGATAACAGGGAGACCGGGGAGCTGTTTTTT. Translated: CATSDNRETGELFF.

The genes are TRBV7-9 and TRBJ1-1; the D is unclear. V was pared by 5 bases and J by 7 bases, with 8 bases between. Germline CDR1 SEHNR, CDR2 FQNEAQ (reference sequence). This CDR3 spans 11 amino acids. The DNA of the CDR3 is TGTGCCAGCAGCCGGTCTAATGAAGCTTTCTTT. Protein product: CASSRSNEAFF.

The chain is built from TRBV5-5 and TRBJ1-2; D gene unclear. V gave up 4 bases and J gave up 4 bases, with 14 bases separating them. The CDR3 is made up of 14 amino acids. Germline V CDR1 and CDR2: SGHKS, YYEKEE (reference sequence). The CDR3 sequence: CASSPRRSSYGYTF. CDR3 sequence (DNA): TGTGCCAGCAGCCCCCGAAGGAGTTCCTATGGCTACACCTTC.

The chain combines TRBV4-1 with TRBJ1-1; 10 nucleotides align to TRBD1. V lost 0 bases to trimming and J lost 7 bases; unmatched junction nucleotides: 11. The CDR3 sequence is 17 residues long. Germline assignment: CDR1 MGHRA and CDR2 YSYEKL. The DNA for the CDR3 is TGCGCCAGCAGCCAAGATGAGGGGACAGGGGATCTTGGTGAAGCTTTCTTT. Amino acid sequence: CASSQDEGTGDLGEAFF.

The CDR3 sequence: CASSLAGLTGLEPQHF. In DNA, the CDR3 is TGTGCCAGCAGCTTGGCGGGTTTGACAGGCTTGGAGCCCCAGCATTTT. J is TRBJ1-5 and V is TRBV5-6; weak D call: TRBD1 (6 bases). Trimming took off 0 bases at V and 8 bases at J, with 18 bases between the two ends. Germline CDR1 and CDR2: SGHDT and YYEEEE. CDR3 length equals 16 residues.